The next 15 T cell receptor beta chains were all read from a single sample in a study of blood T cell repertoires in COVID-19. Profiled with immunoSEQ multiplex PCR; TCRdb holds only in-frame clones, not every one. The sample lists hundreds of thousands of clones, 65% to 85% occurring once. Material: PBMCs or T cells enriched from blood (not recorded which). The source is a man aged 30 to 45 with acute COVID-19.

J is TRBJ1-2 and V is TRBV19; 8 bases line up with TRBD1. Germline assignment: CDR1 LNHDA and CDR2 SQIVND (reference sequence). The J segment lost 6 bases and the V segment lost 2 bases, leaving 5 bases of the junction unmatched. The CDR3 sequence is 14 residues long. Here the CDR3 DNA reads TGTGCCAGTAGTATACGGACAGGGCAGAATGGCTACACCTTC. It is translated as CASSIRTGQNGYTF.

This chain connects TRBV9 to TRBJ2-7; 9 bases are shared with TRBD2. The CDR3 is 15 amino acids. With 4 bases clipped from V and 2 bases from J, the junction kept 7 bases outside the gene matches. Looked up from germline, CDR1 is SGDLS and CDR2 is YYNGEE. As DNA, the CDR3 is TGTGCCAGCAGCCCCGACGCGGGGGGGACCTACGAGCAGTACTTC. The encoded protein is CASSPDAGGTYEQYF.

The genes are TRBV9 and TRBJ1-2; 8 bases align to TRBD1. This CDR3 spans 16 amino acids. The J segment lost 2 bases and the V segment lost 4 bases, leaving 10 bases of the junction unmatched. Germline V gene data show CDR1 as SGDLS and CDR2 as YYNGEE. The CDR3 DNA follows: TGTGCCAGCAGCCCCCGTGGACAGGGTTCAAACTATGGCTACACCTTC. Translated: CASSPRGQGSNYGYTF.

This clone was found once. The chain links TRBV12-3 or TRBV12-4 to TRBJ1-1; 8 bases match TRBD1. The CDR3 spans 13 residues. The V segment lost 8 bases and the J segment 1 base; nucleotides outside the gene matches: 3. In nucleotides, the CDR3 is TGTGCCAGCGGGGGACAGGAGAACACTGAAGCTTTCTTT. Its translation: CASGGQENTEAFF.

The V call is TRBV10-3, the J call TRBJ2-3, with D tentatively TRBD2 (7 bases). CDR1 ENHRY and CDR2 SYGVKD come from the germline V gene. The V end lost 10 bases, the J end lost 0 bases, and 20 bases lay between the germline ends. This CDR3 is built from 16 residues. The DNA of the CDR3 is TGTGCCACCAAGGGGGGGGGCCCCGTTAGCACAGATACGCAGTATTTT. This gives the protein CATKGGGPVSTDTQYF.

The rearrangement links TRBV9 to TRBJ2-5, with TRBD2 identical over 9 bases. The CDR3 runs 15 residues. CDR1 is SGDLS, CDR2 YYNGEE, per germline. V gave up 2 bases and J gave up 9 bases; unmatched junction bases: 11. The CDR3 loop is CASSVAAGGLEAQYF. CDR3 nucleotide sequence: TGTGCCAGCAGCGTGGCAGCGGGGGGTCTCGAGGCCCAGTACTTC.

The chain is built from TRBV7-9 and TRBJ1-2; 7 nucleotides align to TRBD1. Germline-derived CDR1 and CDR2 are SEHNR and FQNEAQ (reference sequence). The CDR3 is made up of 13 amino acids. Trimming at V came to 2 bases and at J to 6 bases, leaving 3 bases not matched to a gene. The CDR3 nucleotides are TGTGCCAGCAGCTTATACACAGGGGATGGCTACACCTTC. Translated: CASSLYTGDGYTF.

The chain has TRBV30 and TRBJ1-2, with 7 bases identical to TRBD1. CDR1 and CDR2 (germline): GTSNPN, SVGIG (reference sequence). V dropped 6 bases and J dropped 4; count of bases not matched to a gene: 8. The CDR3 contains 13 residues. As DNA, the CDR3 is TGTGCCTGCAACCTCGGGACAGCCTATGGCTACACCTTC. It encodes CACNLGTAYGYTF. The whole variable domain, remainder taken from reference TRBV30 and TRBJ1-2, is SQTIHQWPATLVQPVGSPLSLECTVEGTSNPNLYWYRQAAGRGLQLLFYSVGIGQISSEVPQNLSASRPQDRQFILSSKKLLLSDSGFYLCACNLGTAYGYTFGSGTRLTVV.

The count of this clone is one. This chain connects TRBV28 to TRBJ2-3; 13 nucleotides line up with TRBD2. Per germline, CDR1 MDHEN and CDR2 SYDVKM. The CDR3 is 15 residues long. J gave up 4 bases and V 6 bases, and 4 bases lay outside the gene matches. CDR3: CASRLTSGGADTQYF. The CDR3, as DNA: TGTGCCAGCAGGTTAACTAGCGGGGGGGCAGATACGCAGTATTTT.

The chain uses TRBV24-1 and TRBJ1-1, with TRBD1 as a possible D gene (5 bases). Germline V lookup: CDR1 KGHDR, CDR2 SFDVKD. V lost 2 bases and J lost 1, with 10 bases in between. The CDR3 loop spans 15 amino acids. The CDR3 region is CATSDSRQGNTEAFF. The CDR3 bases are TGTGCCACCAGTGATTCGCGGCAGGGGAACACTGAAGCTTTCTTT.

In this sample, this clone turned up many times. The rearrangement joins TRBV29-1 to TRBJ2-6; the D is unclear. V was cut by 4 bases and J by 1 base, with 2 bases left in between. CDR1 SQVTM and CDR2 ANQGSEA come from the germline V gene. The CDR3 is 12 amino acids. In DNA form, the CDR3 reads TGCAGCGTTGCGTCTGGGGCCAACGTCCTGACTTTC. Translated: CSVASGANVLTF.

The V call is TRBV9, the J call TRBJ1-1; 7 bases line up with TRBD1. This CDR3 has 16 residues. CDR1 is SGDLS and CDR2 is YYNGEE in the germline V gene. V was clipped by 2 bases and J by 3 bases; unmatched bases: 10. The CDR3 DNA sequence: TGTGCCAGCAGCGTGGGATTGACAGGGATGGACACTGAAGCTTTCTTT. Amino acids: CASSVGLTGMDTEAFF. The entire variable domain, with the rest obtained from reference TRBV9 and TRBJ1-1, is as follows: DSGVTQTPKHLITATGQRVTLRCSPRSGDLSVYWYQQSLDQGLQFLIQYYNGEERAKGNILERFSAQQFPDLHSELNLSSLELGDSALYFCASSVGLTGMDTEAFFGQGTRLTVV.

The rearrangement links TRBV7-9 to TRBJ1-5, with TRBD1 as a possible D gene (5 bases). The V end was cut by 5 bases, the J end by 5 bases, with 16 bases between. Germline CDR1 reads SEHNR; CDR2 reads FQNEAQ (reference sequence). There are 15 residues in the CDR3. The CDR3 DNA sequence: TGTGCCAGCAGCCAGCGGGGGTTTGAGGATCAGCCCCAGCATTTT. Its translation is CASSQRGFEDQPQHF.

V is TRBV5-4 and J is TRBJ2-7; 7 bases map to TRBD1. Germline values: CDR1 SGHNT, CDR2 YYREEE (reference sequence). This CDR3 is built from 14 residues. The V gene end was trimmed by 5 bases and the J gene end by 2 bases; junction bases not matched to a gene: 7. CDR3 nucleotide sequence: TGTGCCAGCAGTCGCCGGGACAGTGCCTACGAGCAGTACTTC. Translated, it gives CASSRRDSAYEQYF.

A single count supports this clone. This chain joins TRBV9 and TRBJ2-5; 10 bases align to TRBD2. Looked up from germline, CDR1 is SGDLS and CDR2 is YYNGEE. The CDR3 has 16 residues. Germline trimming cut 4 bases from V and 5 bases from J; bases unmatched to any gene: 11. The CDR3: CASSPTSGVSGETQYF. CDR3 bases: TGTGCCAGCAGCCCAACTAGCGGGGTATCGGGGGAGACCCAGTACTTC. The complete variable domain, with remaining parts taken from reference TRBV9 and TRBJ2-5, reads DSGVTQTPKHLITATGQRVTLRCSPRSGDLSVYWYQQSLDQGLQFLIQYYNGEERAKGNILERFSAQQFPDLHSELNLSSLELGDSALYFCASSPTSGVSGETQYFGPGTRLLVL.